This TCR beta chain was identified in a study of OX40 agonist ivuxolimab in advanced cancers. Study overall: The drug used for patients, ivuxolimab, was an agonistic anti-OX40 (CD134) antibody. Dose-escalation patients' cancers were hepatocellular carcinoma, melanoma, renal cell or head and neck cancer. Patients got intravenous ivuxolimab at 0.01 to 10 mg/kg every 2 weeks.

Only in-frame clones appear in the TCRdb table, and some are missing; sequencing was by immunoSEQ multiplex PCR. The sample shows 60,000 to 100,000 clones, 75% to 90% of them seen only once. The TCR comes from an adult with an advanced solid tumor such as melanoma, head and neck, liver or kidney cancer. Sequenced here: CD4+ or CD8+ T cells sorted from blood, sampled in a trial of the OX40 agonist ivuxolimab.

For the CDR3, the DNA is TGTGCCAGCAGCGCCAATGTGAGGGTGGGTCAGCCCCAGCATTTT. It specifies CASSANVRVGQPQHF. This chain links TRBV2 with TRBJ1-5; D unclear. V lost 6 bases to trimming and J lost 6 bases, with 18 bases between them. The CDR3 is 15 residues long. Germline-derived CDR1 and CDR2 are SNHLY and FYNNEI.